This TCR beta chain was profiled in a study of blood T cells in healthy people across ages. This clonotype was seen only a few times. V lost 3 bases, J lost 6 bases, and 8 bases lay in between. Looked up from germline, CDR1 is DFQATT and CDR2 is SNEGSKA (reference sequence). The CDR3 is made up of 11 amino acids. PCR was performed a second time for 7 to 11 cycles using a sample-barcoded 5' primer and a J-beta primer mix. MiXCR, run by TCRdb on the 5' RACE reads, gives a single entry per CDR3 protein. The table lists roughly 1,700,000 distinct CDR3 sequences, over 25% of them singletons. The chain carries TRBV20-1 and TRBJ1-2; D is uncertain. Input material: blood. The receptor was derived from a woman in her twenties or thirties in good health. This chain's CDR3 is CSASRADGYTF. CDR3 DNA: TGCAGTGCTAGTAGGGCGGATGGCTACACCTTC.